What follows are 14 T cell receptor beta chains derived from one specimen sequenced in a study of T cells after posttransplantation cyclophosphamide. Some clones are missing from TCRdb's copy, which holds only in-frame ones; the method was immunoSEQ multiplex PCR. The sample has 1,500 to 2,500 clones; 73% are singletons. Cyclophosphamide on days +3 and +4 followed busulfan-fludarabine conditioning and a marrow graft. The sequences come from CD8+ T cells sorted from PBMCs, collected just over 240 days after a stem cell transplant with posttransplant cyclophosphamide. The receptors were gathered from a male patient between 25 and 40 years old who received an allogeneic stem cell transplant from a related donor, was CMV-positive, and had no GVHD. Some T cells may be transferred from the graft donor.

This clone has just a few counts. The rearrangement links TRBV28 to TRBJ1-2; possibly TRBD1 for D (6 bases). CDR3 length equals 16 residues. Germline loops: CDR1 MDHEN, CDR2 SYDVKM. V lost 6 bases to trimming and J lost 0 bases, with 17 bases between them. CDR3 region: CASSPWRTVANYGYTF. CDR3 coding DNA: TGTGCCAGCAGCCCATGGCGGACAGTAGCTAACTATGGCTACACCTTC.

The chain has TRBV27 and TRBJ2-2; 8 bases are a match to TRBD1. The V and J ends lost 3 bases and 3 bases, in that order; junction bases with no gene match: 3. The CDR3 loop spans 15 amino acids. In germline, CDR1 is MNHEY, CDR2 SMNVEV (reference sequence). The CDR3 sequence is CASSFTGGDTGELFF. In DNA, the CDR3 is TGTGCCAGCAGTTTCACAGGGGGTGACACCGGGGAGCTGTTTTTT.

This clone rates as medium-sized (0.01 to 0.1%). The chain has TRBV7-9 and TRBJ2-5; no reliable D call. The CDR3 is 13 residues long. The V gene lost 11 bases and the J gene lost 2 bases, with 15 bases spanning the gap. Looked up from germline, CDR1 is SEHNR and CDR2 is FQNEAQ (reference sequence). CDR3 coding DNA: TGTGCCTCAGCCAACTCCGGGCAAGAGACCCAGTACTTC. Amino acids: CASANSGQETQYF.

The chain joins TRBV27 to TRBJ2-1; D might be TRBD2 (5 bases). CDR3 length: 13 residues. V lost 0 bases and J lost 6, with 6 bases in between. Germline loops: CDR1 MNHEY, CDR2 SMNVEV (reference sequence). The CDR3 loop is CASSLSGSNEQFF. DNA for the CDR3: TGTGCCAGCAGTTTATCGGGGAGCAATGAGCAGTTCTTC.

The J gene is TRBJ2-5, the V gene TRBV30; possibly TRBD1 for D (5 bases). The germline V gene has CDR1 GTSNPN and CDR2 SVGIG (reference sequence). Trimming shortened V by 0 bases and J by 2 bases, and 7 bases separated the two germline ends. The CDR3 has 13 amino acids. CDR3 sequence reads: CAWSVGVQETQYF. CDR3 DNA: TGTGCCTGGAGTGTAGGGGTACAAGAGACCCAGTACTTC.

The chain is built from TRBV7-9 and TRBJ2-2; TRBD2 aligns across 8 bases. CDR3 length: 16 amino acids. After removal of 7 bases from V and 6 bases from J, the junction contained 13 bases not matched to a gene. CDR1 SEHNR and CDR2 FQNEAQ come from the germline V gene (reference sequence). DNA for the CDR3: TGTGCCAGCAACTCACAGGGACTAGAGTTGGCCGGGGAGCTGTTTTTT. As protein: CASNSQGLELAGELFF.

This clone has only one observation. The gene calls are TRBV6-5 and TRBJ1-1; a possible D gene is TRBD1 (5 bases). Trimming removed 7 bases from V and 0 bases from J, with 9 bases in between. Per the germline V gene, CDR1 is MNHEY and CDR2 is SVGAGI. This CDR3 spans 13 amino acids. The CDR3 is CASMGLMNTEAFF. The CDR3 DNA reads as TGTGCCAGCATGGGACTGATGAACACTGAAGCTTTCTTT.

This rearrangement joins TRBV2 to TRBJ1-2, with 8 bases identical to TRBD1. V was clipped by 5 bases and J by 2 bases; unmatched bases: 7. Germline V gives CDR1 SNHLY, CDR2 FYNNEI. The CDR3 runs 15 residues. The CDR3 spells CASSPGQGWNYGYTF. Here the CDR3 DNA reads TGTGCCAGCAGTCCAGGACAGGGTTGGAACTATGGCTACACCTTC.

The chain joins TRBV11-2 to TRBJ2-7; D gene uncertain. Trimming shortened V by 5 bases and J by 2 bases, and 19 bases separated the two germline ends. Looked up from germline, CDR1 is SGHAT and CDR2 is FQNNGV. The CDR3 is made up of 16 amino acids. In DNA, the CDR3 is TGTGCCAGCAGCCCCATGGTCGCGCCTCTACCCTACGAGCAGTACTTC. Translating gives CASSPMVAPLPYEQYF. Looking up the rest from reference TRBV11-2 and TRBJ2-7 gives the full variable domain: EAGVAQSPRYKIIEKRQSVAFWCNPISGHATLYWYQQILGQGPKLLIQFQNNGVVDDSQLPKDRFSAERLKGVDSTLKIQPAKLEDSAVYLCASSPMVAPLPYEQYFGPGTRLTVT.

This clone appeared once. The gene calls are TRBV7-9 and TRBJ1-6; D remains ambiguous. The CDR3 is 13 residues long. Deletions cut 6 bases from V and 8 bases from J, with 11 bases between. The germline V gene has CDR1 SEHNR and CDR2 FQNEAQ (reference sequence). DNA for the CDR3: TGTGCCAGCAGTTTTGGGGAGTATTCACCCCTCCACTTT. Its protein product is CASSFGEYSPLHF.

CDR3 bases: TGTGCCAGCAGCTTAAAGTCGGCGGGGTTGGTCAATGAGCAGTTCTTC. Its protein is CASSLKSAGLVNEQFF. The J gene is TRBJ2-1, the V gene TRBV7-6; D is perhaps TRBD2 (6 bases). The germline V and J ends were trimmed by 2 bases and 6 bases, with 17 bases remaining between them. Germline V gives CDR1 SGHVS, CDR2 FNYEAQ. This CDR3 is built from 16 residues.

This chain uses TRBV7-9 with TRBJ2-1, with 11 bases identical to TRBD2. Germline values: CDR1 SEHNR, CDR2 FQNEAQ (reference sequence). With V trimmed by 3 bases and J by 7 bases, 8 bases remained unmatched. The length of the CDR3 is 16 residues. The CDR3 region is CASSLGSGGVKNEQFF. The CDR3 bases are TGTGCCAGCAGCTTGGGTAGCGGGGGGGTAAAGAATGAGCAGTTCTTC.

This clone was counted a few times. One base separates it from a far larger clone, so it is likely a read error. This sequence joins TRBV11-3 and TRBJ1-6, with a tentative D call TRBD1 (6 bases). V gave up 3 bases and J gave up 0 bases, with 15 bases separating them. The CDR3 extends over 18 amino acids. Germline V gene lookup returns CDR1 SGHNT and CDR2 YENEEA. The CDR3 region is CASSFRDTPSSYNSPLHF. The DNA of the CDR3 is TGTGCCAGCAGCTTCAGGGACACCCCGAGCTCCTATAATTCACCCCTCCACTTT.

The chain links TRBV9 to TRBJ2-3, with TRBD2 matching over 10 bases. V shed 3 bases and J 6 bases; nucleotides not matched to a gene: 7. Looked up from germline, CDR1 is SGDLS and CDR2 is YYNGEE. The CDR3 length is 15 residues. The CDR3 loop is CASSDSGGAFDTQYF. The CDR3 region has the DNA TGTGCCAGCAGCGACAGCGGGGGGGCATTTGATACGCAGTATTTT.